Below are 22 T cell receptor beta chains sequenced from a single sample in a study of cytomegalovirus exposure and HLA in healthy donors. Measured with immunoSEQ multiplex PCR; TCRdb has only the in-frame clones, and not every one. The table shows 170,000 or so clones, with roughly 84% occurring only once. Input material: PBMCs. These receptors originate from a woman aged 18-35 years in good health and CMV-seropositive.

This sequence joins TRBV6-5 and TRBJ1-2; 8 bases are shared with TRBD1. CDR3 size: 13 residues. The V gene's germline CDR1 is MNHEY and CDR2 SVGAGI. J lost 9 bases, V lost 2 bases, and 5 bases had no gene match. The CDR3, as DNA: TGTGCCAGCAGTTACGGACAGGGTTTTAGCTACACCTTC. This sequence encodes CASSYGQGFSYTF.

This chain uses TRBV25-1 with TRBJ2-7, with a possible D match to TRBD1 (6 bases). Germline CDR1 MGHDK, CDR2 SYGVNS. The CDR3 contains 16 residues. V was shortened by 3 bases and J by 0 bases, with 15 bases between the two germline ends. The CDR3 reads CASSDSLGAISYEQYF. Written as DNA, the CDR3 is TGTGCCAGCAGTGACAGCTTGGGGGCGATCTCCTACGAGCAGTACTTC.

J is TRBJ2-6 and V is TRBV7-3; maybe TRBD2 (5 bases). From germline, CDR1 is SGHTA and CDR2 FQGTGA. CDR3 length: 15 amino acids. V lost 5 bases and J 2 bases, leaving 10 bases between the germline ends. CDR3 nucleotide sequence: TGTGCCAGCAGCCCCAGAGCGGCTGGGGCCAACGTCCTGACTTTC. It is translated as CASSPRAAGANVLTF. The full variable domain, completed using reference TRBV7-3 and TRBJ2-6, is GAGVSQTPSNKVTEKGKYVELRCDPISGHTALYWYRQSLGQGPEFLIYFQGTGAADDSGLPNDRFFAVRPEGSVSTLKIQRTERGDSAVYLCASSPRAAGANVLTFGAGSRLTVL.

Here the CDR3 reads CASSLSGHRAPNTEAFF. In DNA form, the CDR3 reads TGTGCCAGCAGTTTATCCGGACACCGGGCCCCCAACACTGAAGCTTTCTTT. The rearrangement uses TRBV27 and TRBJ1-1; D possibly corresponds to TRBD1 (5 bases). V lost 0 bases and J 2 bases, leaving 16 bases between the germline ends. CDR1 is MNHEY, CDR2 SMNVEV, per germline (reference sequence). CDR3 size: 17 residues.

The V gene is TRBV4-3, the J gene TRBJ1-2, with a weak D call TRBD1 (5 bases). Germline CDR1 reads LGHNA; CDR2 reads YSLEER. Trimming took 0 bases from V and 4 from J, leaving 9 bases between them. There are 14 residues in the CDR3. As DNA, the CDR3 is TGCGCCAGCAGCCAAGAGCAGGGAAGCTATGGCTACACCTTC. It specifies CASSQEQGSYGYTF.

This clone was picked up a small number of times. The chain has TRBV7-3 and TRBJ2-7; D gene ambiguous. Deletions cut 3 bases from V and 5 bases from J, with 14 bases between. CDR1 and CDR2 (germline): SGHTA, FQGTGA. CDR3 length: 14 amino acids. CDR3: CASSFPYPRDEQYF. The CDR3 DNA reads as TGTGCCAGCAGCTTCCCGTACCCTAGAGACGAGCAGTACTTC. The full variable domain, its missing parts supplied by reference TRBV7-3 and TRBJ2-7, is GAGVSQTPSNKVTEKGKYVELRCDPISGHTALYWYRQSLGQGPEFLIYFQGTGAADDSGLPNDRFFAVRPEGSVSTLKIQRTERGDSAVYLCASSFPYPRDEQYFGPGTRLTVT.

The CDR3 sequence: CASRTGNEKLFF. In DNA, the CDR3 is TGTGCCAGTCGGACAGGGAATGAAAAACTGTTTTTT. The J gene is TRBJ1-4, the V gene TRBV19, with TRBD1 identical over 8 bases. V gave up 8 bases and J gave up 5 bases; unmatched junction bases: 1. This CDR3 has 12 amino acids. The germline gives CDR1 LNHDA, CDR2 SQIVND (reference sequence).

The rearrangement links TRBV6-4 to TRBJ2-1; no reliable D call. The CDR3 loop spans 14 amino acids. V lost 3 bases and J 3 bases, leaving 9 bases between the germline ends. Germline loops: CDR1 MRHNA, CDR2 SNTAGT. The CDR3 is CASSEETRYNEQFF. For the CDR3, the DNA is TGTGCCAGCAGTGAGGAGACCCGCTACAATGAGCAGTTCTTC.

CDR3 nucleotides: TGTGCCAGCAGCGACCAGGAACACACAGATACGCAGTATTTT. Protein sequence: CASSDQEHTDTQYF. The gene calls are TRBV9 and TRBJ2-3, with D uncertain. The V and J ends lost 3 bases and 2 bases respectively, with 10 bases between them. Germline CDR1 reads SGDLS; CDR2 reads YYNGEE. This CDR3 contains 14 residues.

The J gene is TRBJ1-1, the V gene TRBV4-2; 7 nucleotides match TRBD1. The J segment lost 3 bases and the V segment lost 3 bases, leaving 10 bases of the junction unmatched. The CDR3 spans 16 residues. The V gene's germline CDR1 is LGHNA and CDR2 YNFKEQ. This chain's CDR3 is CASSQVMDRIDTEAFF. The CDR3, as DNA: TGTGCCAGCAGCCAGGTTATGGACAGGATTGACACTGAAGCTTTCTTT.

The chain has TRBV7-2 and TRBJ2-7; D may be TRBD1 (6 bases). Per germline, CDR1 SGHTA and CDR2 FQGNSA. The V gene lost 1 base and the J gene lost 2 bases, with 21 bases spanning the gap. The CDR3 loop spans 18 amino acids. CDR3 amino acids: CASSLESGGAISPYEQYF. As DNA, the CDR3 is TGTGCCAGCAGCTTAGAAAGTGGGGGCGCGATATCCCCCTACGAGCAGTACTTC.

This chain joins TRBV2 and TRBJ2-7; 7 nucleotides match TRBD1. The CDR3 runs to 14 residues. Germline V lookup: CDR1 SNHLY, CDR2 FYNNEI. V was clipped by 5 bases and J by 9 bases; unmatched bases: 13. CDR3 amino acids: CASSMTQGIDRQYF. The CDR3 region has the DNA TGTGCCAGCAGTATGACACAGGGGATAGATCGGCAGTACTTC.

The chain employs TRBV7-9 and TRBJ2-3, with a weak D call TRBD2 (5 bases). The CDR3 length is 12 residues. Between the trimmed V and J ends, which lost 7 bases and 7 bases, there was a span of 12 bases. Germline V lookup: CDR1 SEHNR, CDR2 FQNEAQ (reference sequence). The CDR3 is CASTSRDYTQYF. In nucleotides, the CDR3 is TGTGCCAGCACCTCACGGGATTATACGCAGTATTTT.

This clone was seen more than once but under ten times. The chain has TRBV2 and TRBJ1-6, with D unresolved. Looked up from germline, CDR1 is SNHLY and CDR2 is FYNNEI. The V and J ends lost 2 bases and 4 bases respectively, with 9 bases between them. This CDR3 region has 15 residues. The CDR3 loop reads CASSEQQVYNSPLHF. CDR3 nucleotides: TGTGCCAGCAGTGAACAGCAGGTTTATAATTCACCCCTCCACTTT.

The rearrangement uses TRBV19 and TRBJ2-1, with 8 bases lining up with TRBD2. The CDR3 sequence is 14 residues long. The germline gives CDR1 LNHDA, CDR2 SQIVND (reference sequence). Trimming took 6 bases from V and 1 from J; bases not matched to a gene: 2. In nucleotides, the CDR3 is TGTGCCAGTAGCACTAGCGGATCCTACAATGAGCAGTTCTTC. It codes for CASSTSGSYNEQFF.

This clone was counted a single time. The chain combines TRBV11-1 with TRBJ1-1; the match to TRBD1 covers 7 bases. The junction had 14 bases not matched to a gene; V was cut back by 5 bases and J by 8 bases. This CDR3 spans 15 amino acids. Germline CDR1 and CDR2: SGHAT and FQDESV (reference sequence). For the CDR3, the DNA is TGTGCCAGCAGCCTCGCCCCGGGACAGAACGTAGAAGCTTTCTTT. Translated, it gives CASSLAPGQNVEAFF.

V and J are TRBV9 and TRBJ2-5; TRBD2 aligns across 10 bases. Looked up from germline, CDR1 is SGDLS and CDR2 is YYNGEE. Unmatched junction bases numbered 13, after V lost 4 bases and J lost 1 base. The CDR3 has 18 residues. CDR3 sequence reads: CASSQRVFSGGGQETQYF. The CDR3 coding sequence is TGTGCCAGCAGCCAGAGGGTGTTCAGCGGGGGGGGCCAAGAGACCCAGTACTTC. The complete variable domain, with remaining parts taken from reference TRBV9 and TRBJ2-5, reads DSGVTQTPKHLITATGQRVTLRCSPRSGDLSVYWYQQSLDQGLQFLIQYYNGEERAKGNILERFSAQQFPDLHSELNLSSLELGDSALYFCASSQRVFSGGGQETQYFGPGTRLLVL.

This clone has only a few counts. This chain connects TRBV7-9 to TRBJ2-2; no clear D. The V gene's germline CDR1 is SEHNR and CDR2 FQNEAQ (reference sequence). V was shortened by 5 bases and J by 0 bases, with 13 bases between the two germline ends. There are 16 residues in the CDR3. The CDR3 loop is CASSPPFGANTGELFF. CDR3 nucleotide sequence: TGTGCCAGCAGCCCCCCTTTCGGAGCGAACACCGGGGAGCTGTTTTTT. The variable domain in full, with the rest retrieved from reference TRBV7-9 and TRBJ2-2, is DTGVSQNPRHKITKRGQNVTFRCDPISEHNRLYWYRQTLGQGPEFLTYFQNEAQLEKSRLLSDRFSAERPKGSFSTLEIQRTEQGDSAMYLCASSPPFGANTGELFFGEGSRLTVL.

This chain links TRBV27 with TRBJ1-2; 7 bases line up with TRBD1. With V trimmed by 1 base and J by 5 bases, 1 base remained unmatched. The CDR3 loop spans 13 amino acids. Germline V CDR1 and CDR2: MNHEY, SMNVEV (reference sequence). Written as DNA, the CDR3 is TGTGCCAGCAGTTTATTGGGACAGTATGGCTACACCTTC. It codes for CASSLLGQYGYTF.

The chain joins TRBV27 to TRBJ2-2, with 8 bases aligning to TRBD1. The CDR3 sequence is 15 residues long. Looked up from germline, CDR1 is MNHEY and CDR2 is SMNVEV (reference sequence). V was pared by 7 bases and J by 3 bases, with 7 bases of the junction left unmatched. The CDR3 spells CASKPGGGHTGELFF. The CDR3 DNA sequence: TGTGCCAGCAAACCAGGGGGCGGGCACACCGGGGAGCTGTTTTTT.

CDR3 DNA: TGTGCCAGCAGCTGGCAGGGGGTGGCAGATACGCAGTATTTT. Translation: CASSWQGVADTQYF. The rearrangement links TRBV11-2 to TRBJ2-3; 7 bases map to TRBD1. The V and J ends lost 4 bases and 4 bases, in that order; junction bases with no gene match: 5. The CDR3 consists of 14 residues. Germline values: CDR1 SGHAT, CDR2 FQNNGV. The full variable domain, with the rest looked up from reference TRBV11-2 and TRBJ2-3, is EAGVAQSPRYKIIEKRQSVAFWCNPISGHATLYWYQQILGQGPKLLIQFQNNGVVDDSQLPKDRFSAERLKGVDSTLKIQPAKLEDSAVYLCASSWQGVADTQYFGPGTRLTVL.

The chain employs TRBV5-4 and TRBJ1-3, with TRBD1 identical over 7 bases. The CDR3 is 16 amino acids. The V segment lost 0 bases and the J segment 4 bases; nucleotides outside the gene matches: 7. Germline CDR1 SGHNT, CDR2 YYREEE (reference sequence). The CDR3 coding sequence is TGTGCCAGCAGCTTGGACTTTCAGGGGGGAGGAAACACCATATATTTT. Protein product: CASSLDFQGGGNTIYF.